Presented here are 31 T cell receptor beta chains from one specimen sequenced in a study of T cell responses to AZD1222 COVID-19 vaccine (dated by TCRdb to the early 2020s). The protocol used for the library was the immunoSEQ multiplex PCR assay. TCRdb took over this immuneACCESS table, retaining in-frame rearrangements with V and J assigned. Such tables are incomplete; in checked studies, under half of the missing clones stem from an unresolved V gene, and the remainder is unexplained. This sample has 100,000 to 120,000 clones in its table, and 88% of those were observed once. The ten largest clones represent about 1.6% of the sample. The meaning of the sample's time point label: baseline before first vaccination. The sequenced sample was peripheral blood, obtained on day 0 of AZD1222 vaccination. These receptors came from an adult in good health.

The gene calls are TRBV5-1 and TRBJ2-2; 9 nucleotides line up with TRBD2. CDR3 length equals 17 residues. The germline V gene has CDR1 SGHRS and CDR2 YFSETQ. The J segment lost 5 bases and the V segment lost 1 base, leaving 9 bases of the junction unmatched. This CDR3 is CASSLTVSGSVTGELFF. The DNA of the CDR3 is TGCGCCAGCAGCTTGACCGTTAGCGGGAGTGTGACCGGGGAGCTGTTTTTT.

Only one count was recorded for this clone. The CDR3: CASSLGTVSNTEAFF. The CDR3 DNA follows: TGTGCCAGCAGCTTGGGTACAGTGTCGAACACTGAAGCTTTCTTT. V usage is TRBV5-6 and J usage is TRBJ1-1; D unclear. Trimming removed 0 bases at V and 1 base at J, with 10 bases between. Per germline, CDR1 SGHDT and CDR2 YYEEEE. CDR3 length: 15 amino acids. Variable domain in full (rest from reference TRBV5-6 and TRBJ1-1): DAGVTQSPTHLIKTRGQQVTLRCSPKSGHDTVSWYQQALGQGPQFIFQYYEEEERQRGNFPDRFSGHQFPNYSSELNVNALLLGDSALYLCASSLGTVSNTEAFFGQGTRLTVV.

The rearrangement joins TRBV2 to TRBJ1-1, with no clear D. CDR3 length equals 14 residues. The V gene's germline CDR1 is SNHLY and CDR2 FYNNEI. V lost 6 bases, J lost 3 bases, and 14 bases lay in between. The chain's CDR3 is CASSAIGVHTEAFF. The CDR3 DNA follows: TGTGCCAGCAGCGCCATCGGGGTTCACACTGAAGCTTTCTTT.

The chain joins TRBV14 to TRBJ2-1, with TRBD2 identical over 9 bases. Germline assignment: CDR1 SGHDN and CDR2 FVKESK. The trim removed 1 base at V and 5 bases at J, leaving 9 bases unmatched. This CDR3 comprises 17 residues. The CDR3, as DNA: TGTGCCAGCAGCCAAGGGTTATTAGCGGGAGTGGACAATGAGCAGTTCTTC. It codes for CASSQGLLAGVDNEQFF.

The gene calls are TRBV5-1 and TRBJ1-1; D unresolved. The CDR3 has 12 amino acids. Trimming left V 4 bases short and J 8 bases short, with 12 bases between. Per germline, CDR1 SGHRS and CDR2 YFSETQ. The CDR3 DNA follows: TGCGCCAGCAGCCCAAGGACCGGAGAAGCTTTCTTT. Protein sequence: CASSPRTGEAFF.

The J gene is TRBJ1-1, the V gene TRBV30; possible D gene TRBD1, 6 bases. The CDR3 has 14 residues. In germline, CDR1 is GTSNPN, CDR2 SVGIG (reference sequence). The V gene lost 4 bases and the J gene lost 1 base, with 13 bases spanning the gap. The DNA of the CDR3 is TGTGCCTGGACCCGGACAGCATGGAACACTGAAGCTTTCTTT. Its protein is CAWTRTAWNTEAFF.

The chain employs TRBV10-2 and TRBJ2-3; D unresolved. CDR1 WSHSY and CDR2 SAAADI come from the germline V gene. The V gene lost 5 bases and the J gene lost 3 bases, with 6 bases spanning the gap. This CDR3 contains 12 residues. The CDR3 protein is CASSKGTDTQYF. CDR3 DNA sequence: TGCGCCAGCAGTAAGGGAACAGATACGCAGTATTTT.

CDR3 nucleotides: TGTGCCAGCAGCTTGGCGGGGATCGGGACTGAAGCTTTCTTT. Amino acid sequence: CASSLAGIGTEAFF. The rearrangement links TRBV5-6 to TRBJ1-1; the D is unclear. This CDR3 is 14 amino acids long. Trimming took 0 bases from V and 5 from J, leaving 11 bases between them. The germline V gene has CDR1 SGHDT and CDR2 YYEEEE.

The chain employs TRBV18 and TRBJ1-1, with TRBD1 as a possible D gene (6 bases). This CDR3 contains 13 residues. CDR1 and CDR2 (germline): KGHSH, LQKENI. Trimming took 3 bases from V and 3 from J, leaving 8 bases between them. The CDR3 nucleotides read TGTGCCAGCTCACCCGGACAGTACACTGAAGCTTTCTTT. Translating it yields CASSPGQYTEAFF. Drawing the rest from reference TRBV18 and TRBJ1-1, the complete variable domain is NAGVMQNPRHLVRRRGQEARLRCSPMKGHSHVYWYRQLPEEGLKFMVYLQKENIIDESGMPKERFSAEFPKEGPSILRIQQVVRGDSAAYFCASSPGQYTEAFFGQGTRLTVV.

CDR3 sequence (DNA): TGTGCCAGCGGGGACAGTTCCTACAATGAGCAGTTCTTC. It translates to CASGDSSYNEQFF. The chain joins TRBV2 to TRBJ2-1; 7 nucleotides line up with TRBD1. V lost 8 bases, J lost 1 base, and 2 bases stayed unmatched. Per germline, CDR1 SNHLY and CDR2 FYNNEI. The CDR3 is 13 amino acids. The whole variable domain, filled in from reference TRBV2 and TRBJ2-1, reads EPEVTQTPSHQVTQMGQEVILRCVPISNHLYFYWYRQILGQKVEFLVSFYNNEISEKSEIFDDQFSVERPDGSNFTLKIRSTKLEDSAMYFCASGDSSYNEQFFGPGTRLTVL.

This chain links TRBV6-1 with TRBJ1-6; D is uncertain. Trimming removed 4 bases from V and 10 bases from J, with 11 bases in between. The CDR3 extends over 13 amino acids. Per the germline V gene, CDR1 is MNHNS and CDR2 is SASEGT. The CDR3 coding sequence is TGTGCCAGCAGTGGTTTATTGGGGTCACCCCTCCACTTT. Translating gives CASSGLLGSPLHF.

The chain employs TRBV28 and TRBJ1-5; unclear D gene. V shed 6 bases and J shed 3 bases, with 12 bases lying between them. Germline-derived CDR1 and CDR2 are MDHEN and SYDVKM. The length of the CDR3 is 14 residues. CDR3 amino acids: CASSTYEANQPQHF. CDR3 bases: TGTGCCAGCAGCACTTACGAGGCCAATCAGCCCCAGCATTTT.

V usage is TRBV7-9 and J usage is TRBJ1-1, with D unresolved. This CDR3 contains 11 residues. Germline V gene data show CDR1 as SEHNR and CDR2 as FQNEAQ (reference sequence). Trimming left V 2 bases short and J 10 bases short, with 8 bases between. Here the CDR3 DNA reads TGTGCCAGCAGCTTAAAGATGGCAGCTTTCTTT. It codes for CASSLKMAAFF.

A few counts support this clone. V gene TRBV7-8 combines with J gene TRBJ2-5; no firm D call. V gave up 4 bases and J gave up 3 bases, with 21 bases separating them. Per germline, CDR1 SGHVS and CDR2 FQNEAQ. The length of the CDR3 is 17 residues. This CDR3 is CASSSPRGQKIKETQYF. Here the CDR3 DNA reads TGTGCCAGCAGCTCCCCCCGAGGCCAAAAAATCAAAGAGACCCAGTACTTC.

The chain has TRBV5-1 and TRBJ2-1, with 12 bases identical to TRBD2. CDR1 and CDR2 (germline): SGHRS, YFSETQ. CDR3 length equals 16 residues. The V and J ends lost 4 bases and 4 bases, in that order; junction bases with no gene match: 6. CDR3 residues: CASSGRLAGEYNEQFF. The CDR3 DNA reads as TGCGCCAGCAGCGGGAGACTAGCGGGAGAGTACAATGAGCAGTTCTTC.

V gene TRBV18 combines with J gene TRBJ1-2; the match to TRBD1 covers 7 bases. Germline loops: CDR1 KGHSH, CDR2 LQKENI. The CDR3 contains 16 residues. With 3 bases clipped from V and 6 bases from J, the junction kept 13 bases outside the gene matches. CDR3 sequence: CASSPVSIPGQDGYTF. The CDR3 nucleotides are TGTGCCAGCTCACCTGTTAGTATCCCCGGACAGGATGGCTACACCTTC.

The rearrangement links TRBV30 to TRBJ2-1, with 8 bases aligning to TRBD2. Looked up from germline, CDR1 is GTSNPN and CDR2 is SVGIG (reference sequence). The length of the CDR3 is 13 residues. The J segment lost 12 bases and the V segment lost 4 bases, leaving 11 bases of the junction unmatched. The CDR3 reads CAWTSGGLGGQFF. The CDR3 bases are TGTGCCTGGACCAGCGGGGGATTAGGTGGGCAGTTCTTC.

This rearrangement joins TRBV30 to TRBJ1-6; D ambiguous. The CDR3 contains 15 residues. Per the germline V gene, CDR1 is GTSNPN and CDR2 is SVGIG (reference sequence). The V gene lost 0 bases and the J gene lost 3 bases, with 9 bases spanning the gap. In nucleotides, the CDR3 is TGTGCCTGGAGTGTACTGGACCGCTATAATTCACCCCTCCACTTT. It encodes CAWSVLDRYNSPLHF. Complete variable domain (other parts from reference TRBV30 and TRBJ1-6): SQTIHQWPATLVQPVGSPLSLECTVEGTSNPNLYWYRQAAGRGLQLLFYSVGIGQISSEVPQNLSASRPQDRQFILSSKKLLLSDSGFYLCAWSVLDRYNSPLHFGNGTRLTVT.

V and J are TRBV5-4 and TRBJ2-1; D is unclear. The V end was cut by 1 base, the J end by 7 bases, with 12 bases between. The CDR3 is 14 residues long. The germline CDR1 and CDR2 sequences are SGHNT and YYREEE (reference sequence). In DNA form, the CDR3 reads TGTGCCAGCAGCTTGCCCAGGAAGAGTAATGAGCAGTTCTTC. This encodes CASSLPRKSNEQFF.

V and J are TRBV11-2 and TRBJ2-3, with D uncertain. The CDR3 contains 13 residues. The germline CDR1 and CDR2 sequences are SGHAT and FQNNGV. Trimming shortened V by 5 bases and J by 0 bases, and 6 bases separated the two germline ends. DNA for the CDR3: TGTGCCAGCAGCGGCTTTAGCACAGATACGCAGTATTTT. Translation: CASSGFSTDTQYF. Based on the CDR3 plus reference TRBV11-2 and TRBJ2-3, the full variable domain is EAGVAQSPRYKIIEKRQSVAFWCNPISGHATLYWYQQILGQGPKLLIQFQNNGVVDDSQLPKDRFSAERLKGVDSTLKIQPAKLEDSAVYLCASSGFSTDTQYFGPGTRLTVL.

The V call is TRBV10-1, the J call TRBJ2-1; unclear D gene. The CDR3 totals 11 residues. Per germline, CDR1 WNHNN and CDR2 SYGVQD (reference sequence). The V gene lost 8 bases and the J gene lost 4 bases, with 6 bases spanning the gap. The CDR3 spells CASGFYNEQFF. The DNA of the CDR3 is TGCGCCAGCGGGTTTTACAATGAGCAGTTCTTC.

The rearrangement joins TRBV29-1 to TRBJ2-7, with D tentatively TRBD1 (7 bases). Between the trimmed V and J ends, which lost 8 bases and 0 bases, there was a span of 17 bases. CDR1 is SQVTM and CDR2 is ANQGSEA in the germline V gene. This CDR3 region has 14 residues. The CDR3 sequence is CSIQTRGASYEQYF. As DNA, the CDR3 is TGCAGCATACAAACCAGGGGGGCCTCCTACGAGCAGTACTTC.

The chain recombines TRBV14 with TRBJ1-4; D is unclear. The CDR3 covers 15 residues. Deletions cut 5 bases from V and 8 bases from J, with 18 bases between. Germline V CDR1 and CDR2: SGHDN, FVKESK. The DNA of the CDR3 is TGTGCCAGCAGCTCTTCCCTGGGGATCATGGAAAAACTGTTTTTT. This sequence encodes CASSSSLGIMEKLFF. Filled out from reference TRBV14 and TRBJ1-4, the complete variable domain reads EAGVTQFPSHSVIEKGQTVTLRCDPISGHDNLYWYRRVMGKEIKFLLHFVKESKQDESGMPNNRFLAERTGGTYSTLKVQPAELEDSGVYFCASSSSLGIMEKLFFGSGTQLSVL.

The rearrangement uses TRBV25-1 and TRBJ2-1, with a possible D match to TRBD2 (6 bases). The CDR3 totals 13 residues. Germline CDR1 reads MGHDK; CDR2 reads SYGVNS. Trimming cost V 6 bases and J 10 bases, with 16 bases left between them. CDR3 DNA: TGTGCCAGCAGGACGGGCGGGGATAGAGAGCAGTTCTTC. This translates into CASRTGGDREQFF.

This clone was picked up a small number of times. This chain links TRBV11-2 with TRBJ1-2, with 10 bases fitting TRBD1. Germline CDR1 is SGHAT and CDR2 is FQNNGV. This CDR3 region has 16 residues. The trim removed 0 bases at V and 5 bases at J, leaving 6 bases unmatched. The CDR3 DNA follows: TGTGCCAGCAGCTTAGATTCGGGGACAGGGGCATATGGCTACACCTTC. Protein: CASSLDSGTGAYGYTF.

This clone was seen a handful of times. The rearrangement uses TRBV18 and TRBJ1-5; D may be TRBD1 (5 bases). The V gene lost 4 bases and the J gene lost 0 bases, with 10 bases spanning the gap. Per the germline V gene, CDR1 is KGHSH and CDR2 is LQKENI. The CDR3 consists of 15 residues. As DNA, the CDR3 is TGTGCCAGCTCACAGACAGCTAGTAGCAATCAGCCCCAGCATTTT. It specifies CASSQTASSNQPQHF.

The rearrangement links TRBV11-2 to TRBJ1-1; possibly TRBD1 for D (5 bases). The CDR3 runs 14 residues. Germline CDR1 and CDR2: SGHAT and FQNNGV. Trimming removed 4 bases at V and 1 base at J, with 10 bases between. CDR3 in amino acids: CASSSGTGNTEAFF. The CDR3, as DNA: TGTGCCAGCAGCTCCGGGACTGGGAACACTGAAGCTTTCTTT.

This clone has a single count. V is TRBV2 and J is TRBJ2-1, with 7 positions matching TRBD2. Germline trimming cut 5 bases from V and 7 bases from J; bases unmatched to any gene: 14. Germline V lookup: CDR1 SNHLY, CDR2 FYNNEI. This CDR3 is built from 16 residues. The CDR3 coding sequence is TGTGCCAGCAGTCCTTCGGGGGGAGCGGGTTTTAATGAGCAGTTCTTC. Translated: CASSPSGGAGFNEQFF. Full variable domain (missing parts from reference TRBV2 and TRBJ2-1): EPEVTQTPSHQVTQMGQEVILRCVPISNHLYFYWYRQILGQKVEFLVSFYNNEISEKSEIFDDQFSVERPDGSNFTLKIRSTKLEDSAMYFCASSPSGGAGFNEQFFGPGTRLTVL.

This chain connects TRBV30 to TRBJ1-2; a possible D gene is TRBD1 (5 bases). Per the germline V gene, CDR1 is GTSNPN and CDR2 is SVGIG (reference sequence). Trimming left V 1 base short and J 3 bases short, with 15 bases between. The CDR3 consists of 15 residues. CDR3: CAWSALGQVHYGYTF. CDR3 nucleotide sequence: TGTGCCTGGAGTGCACTGGGGCAGGTCCACTATGGCTACACCTTC. Complete variable domain (other parts from reference TRBV30 and TRBJ1-2): SQTIHQWPATLVQPVGSPLSLECTVEGTSNPNLYWYRQAAGRGLQLLFYSVGIGQISSEVPQNLSASRPQDRQFILSSKKLLLSDSGFYLCAWSALGQVHYGYTFGSGTRLTVV.

This clone was seen a few times. The chain recombines TRBV19 with TRBJ1-1, with 7 nucleotides matching TRBD1. Germline loops: CDR1 LNHDA, CDR2 SQIVND (reference sequence). The CDR3 extends over 16 amino acids. J lost 5 bases, V lost 0 bases, and 9 bases had no gene match. The CDR3 sequence is CASSIDSTGWRTEAFF. The CDR3, as DNA: TGTGCCAGTAGTATAGATTCGACAGGGTGGAGGACTGAAGCTTTCTTT.

The gene calls are TRBV4-1 and TRBJ1-6; maybe TRBD1 (5 bases). CDR1 and CDR2 (germline): MGHRA, YSYEKL. The CDR3 is made up of 15 amino acids. The V gene lost 0 bases and the J gene lost 6 bases, with 9 bases spanning the gap. The CDR3 coding sequence is TGCGCCAGCAGCCAAGAGGGGACCGCTAATTCACCCCTCCACTTT. This codes for CASSQEGTANSPLHF.